This T cell receptor (beta chain) originates from a study of cytomegalovirus exposure and HLA in healthy donors. Study-level results: The majority of TCR sequences were rare, yet some public TCRs appeared in many donors. A cluster of highly shared sequence variants was likely a sequencing artifact. Cytomegalovirus status was reportedly diagnosed by the classifier with high specificity and sensitivity.

The germline CDR1 and CDR2 sequences are LNHDA and SQIVND (reference sequence). V shed 5 bases and J shed 6 bases, with 16 bases lying between them. This CDR3 contains 14 residues. 60 Vbeta and 13 Jbeta primers were used in PCR. Clones were sequenced by immunoSEQ multiplex PCR, and TCRdb holds only the in-frame ones, with some missing. The sample carries about 180,000 clones, 70% to 85% recorded once. Remarks on this clone: What it recognizes is unknown.

This cohort consisted of healthy bone marrow donors. Sequenced material: PBMCs. The source of this sequence is a middle-aged woman in good health and CMV-seronegative. The chain combines TRBV19 with TRBJ1-1; D is unclear. The DNA for the CDR3 is TGTGCCAGTAGTGGGTTAAGGGAGGCGGCTGAAGCTTTCTTT. Translation gives CASSGLREAAEAFF. The complete variable domain, with remaining parts taken from reference TRBV19 and TRBJ1-1, reads DGGITQSPKYLFRKEGQNVTLSCEQNLNHDAMYWYRQDPGQGLRLIYYSQIVNDFQKGDIAEGYSVSREKKESFPLTVTSAQKNPTAFYLCASSGLREAAEAFFGQGTRLTVV.